These T cell receptor beta chains were read from a single sample in a study of early T cells in non-severe SARS-CoV-2 infection. MiXCR, run by TCRdb on the 5' RACE reads, gives a single entry per CDR3 protein. The sample holds fewer than 30,000 distinct CDR3 sequences, roughly a tenth seen once. The sequenced material came from whole blood. The receptors here all came from an adult who was a healthcare worker with PCR-confirmed SARS-CoV-2 infection or an uninfected control (not recorded which). CDR3s include the opening cysteine and the closing phenylalanine or tryptophan. D genes are given only for firm matches. A clone size is listed for some rows: how often the clone was seen (once, few, many), or a class if it is expanded.

D,V,J,size,CDR3,DNA
.,TRBV7-6,TRBJ2-3,many,CASSPLTSTDTQYF,TGTGCCAGCAGCCCCCTCACCAGCACAGATACGCAGTATTTT
TRBD2,TRBV29-1,TRBJ2-5,many,CSVNPSIQTSGWETQYF,TGCAGCGTTAACCCATCCATCCAGACTAGCGGTTGGGAGACCCAGTACTTC
.,TRBV11-2,TRBJ2-1,.,CASSRVNQWNEQFF,TGTGCCAGCAGCCGAGTTAATCAGTGGAATGAGCAGTTCTTC
TRBD2,TRBV15,TRBJ2-2,many,CATSSPRRGATGELFF,TGTGCCACCAGCAGTCCGAGGCGGGGGGCCACCGGGGAGCTGTTTTTT
.,TRBV7-9,TRBJ1-2,.,CASSSDGYYGYTF,TGTGCCAGCAGCTCGGACGGCTACTATGGCTACACCTTC
TRBD1,TRBV6-1,TRBJ2-1,many,CASRSGTGSSFF,TGTGCCAGCAGGTCCGGGACAGGGTCGTCGTTCTTC
TRBD2,TRBV20-1,TRBJ2-1,many,CSAERRSGVSYNEQFF,TGCAGTGCGGAGCGCCGTAGCGGGGTCTCCTACAATGAGCAGTTCTTC
.,TRBV7-6,TRBJ1-3,many,CASSNHAGETGNTIYF,TGTGCCAGCAGTAATCACGCAGGGGAAACTGGAAACACCATATATTTT
.,TRBV6-6,TRBJ1-5,many,CASSYSQGSGSNQPQHF,TGTGCCAGCAGTTACTCTCAGGGTAGTGGGAGCAATCAGCCCCAGCATTTT
.,TRBV11-2,TRBJ2-5,few,CASSFGGPEDQYF,TGTGCCAGCAGCTTCGGGGGCCCAGAGGACCAGTACTTC
TRBD2,TRBV9,TRBJ2-1,many,CASSTPLADYNEQFF,TGTGCCAGCAGTACCCCGCTAGCGGACTACAATGAGCAGTTCTTC
.,TRBV29-1,TRBJ1-2,many,CSVAVVYGYTF,TGCAGCGTTGCTGTCGTATATGGCTACACCTTC
.,TRBV11-3,TRBJ2-5,many,CASSPQRAEETQYF,TGTGCCAGCAGCCCCCAGCGGGCTGAAGAGACCCAGTACTTC
TRBD1,TRBV10-3,TRBJ1-1,.,CAISDSGTENTEAFF,TGTGCCATCAGTGATTCAGGGACAGAGAACACTGAAGCTTTCTTT
.,TRBV2,TRBJ1-3,few,CASSVGGSGGNTIYF,TGTGCCAGCAGTGTCGGGGGGTCTGGAGGAAACACCATATATTTT
.,TRBV5-1,TRBJ1-1,many,CASSFQWDTEAFF,TGCGCCAGCAGCTTCCAATGGGACACTGAAGCTTTCTTT
.,TRBV6-4,TRBJ1-2,.,CASSDTAQALDGYTF,TGTGCCAGCAGTGACACCGCCCAGGCCCTGGACGGCTACACCTTC
.,TRBV27,TRBJ1-2,.,CASSPQEQGGYTF,TGTGCCAGCAGTCCTCAAGAACAGGGAGGCTACACCTTC
.,TRBV6-1,TRBJ2-7,.,CASGEWGYEQYF,TGTGCCAGCGGGGAATGGGGGTACGAGCAGTACTTC
.,TRBV5-1,TRBJ2-5,many,CASSGQQETQYF,TGCGCCAGCAGCGGGCAGCAAGAGACCCAGTACTTC
.,TRBV29-1,TRBJ2-3,.,CSLSGGGGTDTQYF,TGCAGCCTCTCTGGGGGCGGAGGCACAGATACGCAGTATTTT
.,TRBV28,TRBJ1-4,many,CASSLSGGAHEKLFF,TGTGCCAGCAGTTTATCTGGGGGGGCTCATGAAAAACTGTTTTTT
.,TRBV27,TRBJ1-1,many,CASSLSLNTEAFF,TGTGCCAGCAGTTTATCACTGAACACTGAAGCTTTCTTT
.,TRBV15,TRBJ2-7,.,CATSRDRAAYEQYF,TGTGCCACCAGCAGAGACCGGGCCGCCTACGAGCAGTACTTC
.,TRBV5-1,TRBJ2-2,few,CASSPPGTANTGELFF,TGCGCCAGCAGCCCCCCCGGGACTGCGAACACCGGGGAGCTGTTTTTT
.,TRBV6-5,TRBJ2-4,few,CACYGPPWSF,TGTGCCTGTTACGGGCCACCCTGGAGCTTC
.,TRBV7-3,TRBJ2-6,many,CASSLNSLNSGANVLTF,TGTGCCAGCAGCTTAAATTCATTGAACTCTGGGGCCAACGTCCTGACTTTC
.,TRBV28,TRBJ2-5,.,CASAVRETQYF,TGTGCCAGCGCGGTAAGGGAGACCCAGTACTTC